One and the same sample provided the 14 T cell receptor beta chains below, sequenced in a study of PD-1 blockade in classical Hodgkin lymphoma (dated by TCRdb to 2018 to 2021). The protocol used for the library was the immunoSEQ multiplex PCR assay. This is the immuneACCESS table as TCRdb keeps it, with only in-frame sequences that have V and J called. A part of the clones is gone; compared with another copy, unresolved V genes explain less than half, and the rest is unexplained. The sample table holds 130,000 to 150,000 clones, of which around 84% were seen once. The ten top clones hold about 9% of the sample. This specimen's time point label, per the study, means: cycle 2 day 1 (C2D1) of nivolumab. All trial patients had relapsed after autologous stem cell transplantation, with cohorts A, B and C differing in prior brentuximab vedotin exposure. The sequences come from peripheral blood mononuclear cells (PBMCs), collected before the second cycle of nivolumab. All receptors come from a human donor with classical Hodgkin lymphoma.

The chain uses TRBV7-3 and TRBJ1-2; the match to TRBD1 covers 10 bases. This CDR3 comprises 15 residues. V gave up 5 bases and J gave up 5 bases; unmatched junction bases: 8. CDR1 is SGHTA, CDR2 FQGTGA, per germline. The CDR3 coding sequence is TGTGCCAGCAGCGCCCGTCCGGGACAGGGGTATGGCTACACCTTC. It translates to CASSARPGQGYGYTF.

This clone was seen a single time. The rearrangement uses TRBV7-9 and TRBJ2-6; 10 bases are a match to TRBD1. Trimming removed 5 bases from V and 0 bases from J; junction bases left unmatched: 10. The CDR3 sequence is 19 residues long. The germline V gene encodes CDR1 SEHNR and CDR2 FQNEAQ (reference sequence). The CDR3 nucleotides are TGTGCCAGCAGCCCACGGACAGGGGGGAGGTACTCTGGGGCCAACGTCCTGACTTTC. It encodes CASSPRTGGRYSGANVLTF.

The V and J genes are TRBV6-6 and TRBJ1-2; D unresolved. The V gene's germline CDR1 is MNHNY and CDR2 SVGAGI (reference sequence). Trimming pared 5 bases from V and 4 bases from J, leaving 17 bases between. The CDR3 covers 15 residues. The chain's CDR3 is CASSAWQTVGYGYTF. Here the CDR3 DNA reads TGTGCCAGCAGTGCATGGCAAACTGTGGGCTATGGCTACACCTTC.

This chain connects TRBV7-2 to TRBJ1-1; D is possibly TRBD1 (6 bases). Looked up from germline, CDR1 is SGHTA and CDR2 is FQGNSA. Trimming removed 2 bases at V and 7 bases at J, with 20 bases between. The CDR3 runs to 16 residues. DNA of the CDR3: TGTGCCAGCAGCTTAAGGCTTACAGGGTGGGGTGGTGAAGCTTTCTTT. Encoded protein: CASSLRLTGWGGEAFF. The variable domain in full, completed from reference TRBV7-2 and TRBJ1-1, reads GAGVSQSPSNKVTEKGKDVELRCDPISGHTALYWYRQSLGQGLEFLIYFQGNSAPDKSGLPSDRFSAERTGGSVSTLTIQRTQQEDSAVYLCASSLRLTGWGGEAFFGQGTRLTVV.

This clone appeared a few times. The gene calls are TRBV5-1 and TRBJ1-6; D perhaps matches TRBD1 (6 bases). CDR3 length equals 15 residues. Germline V gives CDR1 SGHRS, CDR2 YFSETQ. V was trimmed by 1 base and J by 7 bases, leaving 12 bases between them. The CDR3 DNA reads as TGCGCCAGCAGCTTGACGCAGGGGAAGAATTCACCCCTCCACTTT. It codes for CASSLTQGKNSPLHF.

J is TRBJ1-2 and V is TRBV28; D is undetermined. Trimming pared 5 bases from V and 7 bases from J, leaving 17 bases between. Germline lookup yields CDR1 MDHEN and CDR2 SYDVKM. This CDR3 spans 14 amino acids. CDR3 loop: CASSPQSPGRGYTF. The CDR3 DNA follows: TGTGCCAGCAGTCCACAGTCCCCCGGGCGTGGCTACACCTTC.

This clone was detected only once. V gene TRBV19 combines with J gene TRBJ2-3, with no clear D. Germline CDR1 reads LNHDA; CDR2 reads SQIVND (reference sequence). The CDR3 consists of 14 residues. Deletions cut 4 bases from V and 3 bases from J, with 11 bases between. The DNA of the CDR3 is TGTGCCAGTAGTAGGGAATTTTGGACAGATACGCAGTATTTT. Protein sequence: CASSREFWTDTQYF.

The chain couples TRBV7-2 to TRBJ2-7; D call uncertain. Per the germline V gene, CDR1 is SGHTA and CDR2 is FQGNSA. The CDR3 consists of 13 residues. The V end lost 5 bases, the J end lost 4 bases, and 12 bases lay between the germline ends. As DNA, the CDR3 is TGTGCCAGCAGCCGAAAGCCAGATTACGAGCAGTACTTC. It translates to CASSRKPDYEQYF.

The rearrangement uses TRBV14 and TRBJ1-1; 7 bases are shared with TRBD1. Germline CDR1 and CDR2: SGHDN and FVKESK. With V trimmed by 3 bases and J by 9 bases, 7 bases remained unmatched. This CDR3 is built from 13 residues. The CDR3 DNA follows: TGTGCCAGCAGCCATGTAAAGGGGGCCCAAGCTTTCTTT. As protein: CASSHVKGAQAFF.

V and J are TRBV27 and TRBJ1-2; D may be TRBD1 (5 bases). Germline V gives CDR1 MNHEY, CDR2 SMNVEV (reference sequence). CDR3 length: 18 residues. V gave up 1 base and J gave up 0 bases, with 18 bases separating them. This chain's CDR3 is CASSLFPGPNPSNYGYTF. The CDR3 DNA follows: TGTGCCAGCAGTTTATTCCCGGGGCCTAACCCCTCTAACTATGGCTACACCTTC.

The rearrangement joins TRBV10-3 to TRBJ2-3; D is unclear. The V and J ends lost 3 bases and 1 base respectively, with 8 bases between them. This CDR3 has 14 amino acids. Germline CDR1 reads ENHRY; CDR2 reads SYGVKD. CDR3 in DNA: TGTGCCATCAGTGATAACGGTCGCACAGATACGCAGTATTTT. Translating gives CAISDNGRTDTQYF.

The chain recombines TRBV6-5 with TRBJ1-5; perhaps TRBD1 as D (6 bases). This CDR3 spans 15 amino acids. Between the trimmed V and J ends, which lost 5 bases and 4 bases, there was a span of 15 bases. Germline lookup yields CDR1 MNHEY and CDR2 SVGAGI. Here the CDR3 DNA reads TGTGCCAGCAGTCAGGGGTGGCAGTTGAATCAGCCCCAGCATTTT. Residues: CASSQGWQLNQPQHF.

The CDR3 spells CASSLVAGVTEAFF. The CDR3, as DNA: TGTGCCAGCAGCTTGGTGGCAGGGGTCACTGAAGCTTTCTTT. The chain recombines TRBV5-8 with TRBJ1-1, with D possibly being TRBD1 (6 bases). The length of the CDR3 is 14 residues. V was trimmed by 0 bases and J by 4 bases, leaving 10 bases between them. Germline CDR1 and CDR2: SGHTS and YDEGEE.

The chain is built from TRBV11-2 and TRBJ2-7; D is possibly TRBD1 (7 bases). The CDR3 runs 16 residues. V shed 2 bases and J shed 0 bases, with 14 bases lying between them. Germline lookup yields CDR1 SGHAT and CDR2 FQNNGV. CDR3 sequence: CASSLSPGDSSYEQYF. The CDR3, as DNA: TGTGCCAGCAGCTTAAGCCCGGGGGACAGCTCCTACGAGCAGTACTTC.